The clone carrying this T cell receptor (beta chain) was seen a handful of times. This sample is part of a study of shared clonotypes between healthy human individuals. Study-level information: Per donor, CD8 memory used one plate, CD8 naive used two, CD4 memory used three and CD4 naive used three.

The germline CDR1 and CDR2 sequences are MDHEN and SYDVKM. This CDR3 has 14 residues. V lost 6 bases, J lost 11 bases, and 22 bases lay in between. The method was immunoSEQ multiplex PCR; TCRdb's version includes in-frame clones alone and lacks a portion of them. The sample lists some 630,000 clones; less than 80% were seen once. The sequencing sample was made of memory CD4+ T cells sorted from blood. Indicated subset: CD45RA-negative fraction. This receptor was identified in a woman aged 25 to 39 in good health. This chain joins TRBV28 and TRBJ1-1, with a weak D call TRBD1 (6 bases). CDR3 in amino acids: CASSLQGSPSSAFF. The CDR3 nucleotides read TGTGCCAGCAGCCTACAGGGTAGCCCAAGTTCGGCTTTCTTT.